This passage covers 6 T cell receptor beta chains from one sample sequenced in a study of Graves' ophthalmopathy and Graves' hyperthyroidism. Investigators amplified TCR beta CDR3 regions from RNA transcripts. The library came from an HTBI-primed first-round RT-PCR and a second-round multiplex PCR. MiXCR, run by TCRdb on the multiplex PCR reads, gives a single entry per CDR3 protein. Of 600,000 to 700,000 distinct CDR3 sequences in the sample, roughly 39% were seen once. Specimen: peripheral blood. These receptors were obtained from an adult man with Graves' ophthalmopathy.

There are many counts of this clonotype. The chain links TRBV7-2 to TRBJ1-3; D is unclear. Trimming cost V 3 bases and J 5 bases, with 8 bases left between them. In germline, CDR1 is SGHTA, CDR2 FQGNSA. The CDR3 has 13 residues. This chain's CDR3 is CASSFDRRNTIYF. CDR3 nucleotide sequence: TGTGCCAGCAGCTTTGACCGTAGAAACACCATATATTTT.

This clonotype came up many times. The V and J genes are TRBV30 and TRBJ1-6; D remains unclear. The CDR3 covers 13 residues. In germline, CDR1 is GTSNPN, CDR2 SVGIG (reference sequence). Between the trimmed V and J ends, which lost 3 bases and 9 bases, there was a span of 12 bases. This CDR3 reads CAWRTGWSSPLHF. The CDR3 nucleotides are TGTGCCTGGAGGACGGGTTGGAGTTCACCCCTCCACTTT.

This clonotype was counted many times. The chain combines TRBV29-1 with TRBJ2-2; the D is unclear. This CDR3 spans 11 amino acids. V lost 6 bases and J lost 8, with 10 bases in between. The germline CDR1 and CDR2 sequences are SQVTM and ANQGSEA. The CDR3, as DNA: TGCAGCGTCCCCTTTGGAGGGGAGCTGTTTTTT. Amino acids: CSVPFGGELFF.

This clonotype was observed many times. V and J are TRBV7-9 and TRBJ1-2, with 8 bases fitting TRBD1. Trimming cost V 0 bases and J 5 bases; bases outside gene matches: 5. The CDR3 extends over 15 amino acids. Per germline, CDR1 SEHNR and CDR2 FQNEAQ (reference sequence). This chain's CDR3 is CASSLAPGGRYGYTF. For the CDR3, the DNA is TGTGCCAGCAGCTTAGCGCCAGGGGGCCGATATGGCTACACCTTC.

Many counts were recorded for this clonotype. The genes are TRBV29-1 and TRBJ2-7; 13 bases line up with TRBD2. Looked up from germline, CDR1 is SQVTM and CDR2 is ANQGSEA. J lost 6 bases, V lost 7 bases, and 6 bases had no gene match. The CDR3 is 13 residues long. CDR3 residues: CSAMTSGRPEQYF. The CDR3 DNA follows: TGCAGCGCTATGACTAGCGGGAGGCCCGAGCAGTACTTC.

There are many counts of this clonotype. This chain links TRBV7-9 with TRBJ2-5, with a tentative D call TRBD2 (6 bases). Trimming stripped 6 bases from V and 2 bases from J, with 13 bases between. CDR1 and CDR2 from the germline V gene are SEHNR and FQNEAQ (reference sequence). The CDR3 is 14 amino acids. In DNA, the CDR3 is TGTGCCAGCAGTACCACGGGGGATCAAGAGACCCAGTACTTC. This gives the protein CASSTTGDQETQYF.